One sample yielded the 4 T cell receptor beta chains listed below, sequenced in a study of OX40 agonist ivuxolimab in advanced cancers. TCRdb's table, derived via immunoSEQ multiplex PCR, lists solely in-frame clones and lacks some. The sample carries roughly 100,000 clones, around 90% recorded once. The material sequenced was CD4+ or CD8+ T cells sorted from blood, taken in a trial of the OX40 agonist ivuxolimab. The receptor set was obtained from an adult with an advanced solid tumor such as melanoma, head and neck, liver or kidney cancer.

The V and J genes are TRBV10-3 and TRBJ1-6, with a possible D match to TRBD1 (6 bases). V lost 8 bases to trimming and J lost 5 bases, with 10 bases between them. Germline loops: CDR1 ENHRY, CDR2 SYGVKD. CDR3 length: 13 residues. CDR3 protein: CAIQGKDNSPLHF. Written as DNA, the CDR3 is TGTGCCATCCAGGGGAAGGATAATTCACCCCTCCACTTT.

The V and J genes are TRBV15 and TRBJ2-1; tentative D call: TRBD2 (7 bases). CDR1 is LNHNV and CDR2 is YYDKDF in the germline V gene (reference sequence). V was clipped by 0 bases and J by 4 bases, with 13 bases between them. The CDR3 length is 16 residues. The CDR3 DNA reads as TGTGCCACCAGCAGAGATGCGGGGGCGCCTTACAATGAGCAGTTCTTC. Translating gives CATSRDAGAPYNEQFF.

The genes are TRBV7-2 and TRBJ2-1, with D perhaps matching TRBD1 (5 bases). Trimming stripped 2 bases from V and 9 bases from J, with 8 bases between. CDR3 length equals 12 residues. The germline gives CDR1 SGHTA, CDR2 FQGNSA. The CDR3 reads CASSLNQGEQFF. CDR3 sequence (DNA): TGTGCCAGCAGCTTAAATCAGGGTGAGCAGTTCTTC.

The DNA of the CDR3 is TGTGCCAGCAGCCCCCTGAGGGACACCGGGGAGCTGTTTTTT. It yields the protein CASSPLRDTGELFF. The V and J genes are TRBV14 and TRBJ2-2, with D perhaps TRBD2 (5 bases). The V gene's germline CDR1 is SGHDN and CDR2 FVKESK. Trimming shortened V by 4 bases and J by 3 bases, and 9 bases separated the two germline ends. This CDR3 has 14 amino acids.